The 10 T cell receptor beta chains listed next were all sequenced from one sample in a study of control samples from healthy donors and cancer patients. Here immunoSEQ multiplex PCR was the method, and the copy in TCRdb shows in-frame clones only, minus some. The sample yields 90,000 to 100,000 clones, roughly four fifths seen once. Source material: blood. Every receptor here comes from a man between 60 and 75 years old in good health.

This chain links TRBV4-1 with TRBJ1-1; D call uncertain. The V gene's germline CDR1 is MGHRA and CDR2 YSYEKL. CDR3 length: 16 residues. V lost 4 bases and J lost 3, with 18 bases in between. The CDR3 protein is CASSPSFTATYTEAFF. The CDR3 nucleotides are TGCGCCAGCAGCCCCTCCTTTACAGCAACATACACTGAAGCTTTCTTT.

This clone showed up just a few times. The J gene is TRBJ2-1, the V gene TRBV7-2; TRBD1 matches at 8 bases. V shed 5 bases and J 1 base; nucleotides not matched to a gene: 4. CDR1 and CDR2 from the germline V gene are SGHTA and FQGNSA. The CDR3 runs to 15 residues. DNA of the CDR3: TGTGCCAGCAGCGGCGGGACAGGATCCTACAATGAGCAGTTCTTC. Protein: CASSGGTGSYNEQFF. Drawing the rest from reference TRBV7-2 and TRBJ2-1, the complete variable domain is GAGVSQSPSNKVTEKGKDVELRCDPISGHTALYWYRQSLGQGLEFLIYFQGNSAPDKSGLPSDRFSAERTGGSVSTLTIQRTQQEDSAVYLCASSGGTGSYNEQFFGPGTRLTVL.

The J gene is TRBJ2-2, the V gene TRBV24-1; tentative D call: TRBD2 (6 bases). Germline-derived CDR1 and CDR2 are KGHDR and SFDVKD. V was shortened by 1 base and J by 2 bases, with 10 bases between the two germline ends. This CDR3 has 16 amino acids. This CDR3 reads CATSDFREINTGELFF. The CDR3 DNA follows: TGTGCCACCAGTGATTTTCGGGAGATCAACACCGGGGAGCTGTTTTTT.

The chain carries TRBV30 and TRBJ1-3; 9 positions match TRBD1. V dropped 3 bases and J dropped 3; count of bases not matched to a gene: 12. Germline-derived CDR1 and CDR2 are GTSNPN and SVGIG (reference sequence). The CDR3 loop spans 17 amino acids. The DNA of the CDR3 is TGTGCCTGGAGCGATACCGGGACAGGGCTCTTTGGAAACACCATATATTTT. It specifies CAWSDTGTGLFGNTIYF.

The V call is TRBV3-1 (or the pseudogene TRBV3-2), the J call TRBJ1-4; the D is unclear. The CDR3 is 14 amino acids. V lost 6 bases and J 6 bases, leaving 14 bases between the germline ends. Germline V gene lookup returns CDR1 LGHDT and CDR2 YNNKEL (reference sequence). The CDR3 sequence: CASSDVVRDEKLFF. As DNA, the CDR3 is TGTGCCAGCAGTGACGTGGTCCGTGATGAAAAACTGTTTTTT.

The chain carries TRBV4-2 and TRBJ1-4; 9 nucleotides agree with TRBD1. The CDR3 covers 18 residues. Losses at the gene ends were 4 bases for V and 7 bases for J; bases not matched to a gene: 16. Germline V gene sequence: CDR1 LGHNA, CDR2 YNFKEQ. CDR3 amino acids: CASSPGPGQGFVSEKLFF. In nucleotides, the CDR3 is TGTGCCAGCAGCCCTGGGCCGGGACAGGGATTCGTTAGTGAAAAACTGTTTTTT.

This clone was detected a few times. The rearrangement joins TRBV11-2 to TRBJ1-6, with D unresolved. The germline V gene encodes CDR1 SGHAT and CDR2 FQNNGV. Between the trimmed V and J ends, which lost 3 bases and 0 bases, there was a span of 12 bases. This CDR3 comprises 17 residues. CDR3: CASSFEGRASYNSPLHF. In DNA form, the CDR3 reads TGTGCCAGCAGCTTTGAGGGTCGGGCCTCCTATAATTCACCCCTCCACTTT.

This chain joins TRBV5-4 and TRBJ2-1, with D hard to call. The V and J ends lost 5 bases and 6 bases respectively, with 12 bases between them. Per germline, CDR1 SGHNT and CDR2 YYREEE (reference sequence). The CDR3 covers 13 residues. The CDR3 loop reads CASSRYRFNEQFF. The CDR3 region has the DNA TGTGCCAGCAGTCGGTACCGCTTCAATGAGCAGTTCTTC.

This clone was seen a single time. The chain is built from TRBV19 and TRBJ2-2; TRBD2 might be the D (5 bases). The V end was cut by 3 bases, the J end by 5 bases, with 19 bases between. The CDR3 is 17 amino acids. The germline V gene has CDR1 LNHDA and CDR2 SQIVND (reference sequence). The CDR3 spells CASSMYSGLARTGELFF. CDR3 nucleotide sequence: TGTGCCAGTAGTATGTATTCCGGGCTAGCTAGGACCGGGGAGCTGTTTTTT.

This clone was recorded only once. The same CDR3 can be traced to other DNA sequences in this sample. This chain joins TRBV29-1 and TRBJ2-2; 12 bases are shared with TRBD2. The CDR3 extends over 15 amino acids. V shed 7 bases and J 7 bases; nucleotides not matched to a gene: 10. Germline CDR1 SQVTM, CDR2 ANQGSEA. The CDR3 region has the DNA TGCAGCGCCTGGGGGCTAGCGGGGGGGCGCGGGGAGCTGTTTTTT. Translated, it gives CSAWGLAGGRGELFF.